This T cell receptor (beta chain) was recovered during a study of blood T cell repertoires in COVID-19. This table comes from immunoSEQ multiplex PCR, and its TCRdb copy is limited to in-frame clones, with some not included. Among around 260,000 clones listed, over 75% were seen once. Germline V gene data show CDR1 as SQVTM and CDR2 as ANQGSEA. V lost 6 bases and J 1 base, leaving 16 bases between the germline ends. The CDR3 has 15 residues. Material for sequencing was peripheral blood. The sequence was obtained from a human donor with COVID-19, enrolled during active disease. The donor label of this sample is uncertain. This chain uses TRBV29-1 with TRBJ2-1; the D gene is possibly TRBD2 (5 bases). DNA of the CDR3: TGCAGCGTGGAGGACTCCACAGCTTCCTACAATGAGCAGTTCTTC. It is translated as CSVEDSTASYNEQFF.